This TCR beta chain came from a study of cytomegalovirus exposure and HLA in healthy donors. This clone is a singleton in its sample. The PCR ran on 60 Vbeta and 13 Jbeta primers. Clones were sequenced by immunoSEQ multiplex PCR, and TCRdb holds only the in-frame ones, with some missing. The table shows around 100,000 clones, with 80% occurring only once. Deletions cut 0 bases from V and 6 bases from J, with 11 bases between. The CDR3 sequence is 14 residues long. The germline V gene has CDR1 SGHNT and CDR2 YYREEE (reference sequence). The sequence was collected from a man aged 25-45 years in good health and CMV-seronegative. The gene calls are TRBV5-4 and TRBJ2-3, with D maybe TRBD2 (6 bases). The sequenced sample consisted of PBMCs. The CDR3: CASSLDGGGDTQYF. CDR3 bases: TGTGCCAGCAGCTTGGACGGGGGTGGGGATACGCAGTATTTT.